The 6 T cell receptor beta chains listed next were all sequenced from one sample in a study of response to subunit inactivated influenza vaccine. TCRdb re-analysed the RT-PCR reads in MiXCR, keeping a single row per CDR3 protein. The top ten hold around 7% of the sample, which has some 640,000 distinct CDR3 sequences, approximately 14% seen once. This specimen consisted of PBMCs from blood, obtained less than 15 days before vaccination. These receptors were collected from a man aged 50-59 years who received an inactivated influenza vaccine.

J is TRBJ1-5 and V is TRBV5-5, with no clear D. Germline assignment: CDR1 SGHKS and CDR2 YYEKEE (reference sequence). V was clipped by 0 bases and J by 9 bases, with 13 bases between them. This CDR3 comprises 14 residues. CDR3 DNA: TGTGCCAGCAGCTTGGGTGATTTGTTCGCGCCCCAGCATTTT. It encodes CASSLGDLFAPQHF.

This clonotype was seen many times. The chain uses TRBV12-3 or TRBV12-4 and TRBJ1-5; 8 bases map to TRBD1. The junction had 7 bases not matched to a gene; V was cut back by 6 bases and J by 3 bases. This CDR3 has 15 residues. CDR3 residues: CASRRTGTNNQPQHF. In DNA, the CDR3 is TGTGCCAGCAGAAGGACAGGGACCAACAATCAGCCCCAGCATTTT.

This clonotype was observed a few times. The chain joins TRBV15 to TRBJ2-1, with D tentatively TRBD1 (5 bases). Germline V gene lookup returns CDR1 LNHNV and CDR2 YYDKDF (reference sequence). This CDR3 spans 13 amino acids. V lost 3 bases to trimming and J lost 4 bases, with 7 bases between them. The CDR3 bases are TGTGCCACCAGCAGGACAGATTACAATGAGCAGTTCTTC. Amino acids: CATSRTDYNEQFF.

This clonotype occurred many times. The CDR3 nucleotides read TGTGCCAGCAGTGAAGCGGACCGGACAGAGCAGTTCTTC. As protein: CASSEADRTEQFF. J is TRBJ2-1 and V is TRBV2, with D perhaps TRBD1 (5 bases). The germline CDR1 and CDR2 sequences are SNHLY and FYNNEI. V lost 0 bases, J lost 10 bases, and 10 bases lay in between. The CDR3 is 13 amino acids. Complete variable domain (other parts from reference TRBV2 and TRBJ2-1): EPEVTQTPSHQVTQMGQEVILRCVPISNHLYFYWYRQILGQKVEFLVSFYNNEISEKSEIFDDQFSVERPDGSNFTLKIRSTKLEDSAMYFCASSEADRTEQFFGPGTRLTVL.

The rearrangement joins TRBV3-1 to TRBJ2-3, with D possibly TRBD2 on 7 matching bases. V lost 4 bases and J 0 bases, leaving 23 bases between the germline ends. CDR1 LGHDT and CDR2 YNNKEL come from the germline V gene (reference sequence). The CDR3 extends over 19 amino acids. The CDR3 region has the DNA TGTGCCAGCAGCCTTAACGGACCGCGGGGGCCGACAAGCACAGATACGCAGTATTTT. Translation gives CASSLNGPRGPTSTDTQYF.

This clonotype appeared a few times. V usage is TRBV27 and J usage is TRBJ2-1; D possibly corresponds to TRBD2 (6 bases). V was clipped by 6 bases and J by 10 bases, with 10 bases between them. The V gene's germline CDR1 is MNHEY and CDR2 SMNVEV (reference sequence). The CDR3 contains 11 residues. CDR3 in amino acids: CASSTGLEQFF. The CDR3 coding sequence is TGTGCCAGCAGCACGGGACTGGAGCAGTTCTTC.